Sequencing of this T cell receptor beta chain was carried out in a study of T cell responses to AZD1222 COVID-19 vaccine. Findings of the study overall: Among the donors, most were white British and more were female, and clonal diversity was possibly underestimated. Spike-wide vaccine-associated CD4 TCRs dominated at 160-218 and 743-854. Seropositive status at baseline applied to only five or six AZD1222 recipients.

The analysis combined second doses at about 4 or about 12 weeks. V lost 4 bases to trimming and J lost 0 bases; unmatched junction nucleotides: 4. Germline CDR1 and CDR2: MNHEY and SVGAGI. The CDR3 has 16 amino acids. Comment on this clone: Its antigen is as yet unknown.

The data were produced by immunoSEQ multiplex PCR, yet TCRdb's version contains in-frame clones alone and is incomplete. The table has tens of thousands of clones, roughly 88% seen once. This TCR was sampled from an adult who received the AZD1222 COVID-19 vaccine. This specimen was peripheral blood, taken 28 days after the second AZD1222 dose. The chain recombines TRBV6-5 with TRBJ2-2; 8 nucleotides line up with TRBD2. The CDR3 protein is CASSFHSGTNTGELFF. CDR3 nucleotides: TGTGCCAGCAGTTTCCATAGCGGGACGAACACCGGGGAGCTGTTTTTT.